Presented here are 19 T cell receptor beta chains from one specimen sequenced in a study of T cell clonotyping in hematopoietic cell transplantation. The data were produced by immunoSEQ multiplex PCR, yet TCRdb's version contains in-frame clones alone and is incomplete. The sample includes roughly 40,000 clones, around 96% of them seen just once. The material sequenced was peripheral blood mononuclear cells. Receptor source: a man aged 25-40 years in good health. Some clones in this sample may be carry-over from other donors' samples.

The gene calls are TRBV20-1 and TRBJ1-1; D unresolved. Between the trimmed V and J ends, which lost 7 bases and 8 bases, there was a span of 11 bases. There are 10 residues in the CDR3. CDR1 is DFQATT, CDR2 SNEGSKA, per germline (reference sequence). For the CDR3, the DNA is TGCAGTGTAATTTTGACCGAAGCTTTCTTT. Amino acid sequence: CSVILTEAFF.

This clone was counted once. The V and J genes are TRBV18 and TRBJ1-2; D is possibly TRBD1 (6 bases). Between the trimmed V and J ends, which lost 6 bases and 2 bases, there was a span of 13 bases. The CDR3 has 14 residues. Germline V gives CDR1 KGHSH, CDR2 LQKENI. The CDR3 nucleotides are TGTGCCAGCTCGTCATCAGGGGCAAACTATGGCTACACCTTC. This gives the protein CASSSSGANYGYTF. Full variable domain (outside the CDR3, taken from reference TRBV18 and TRBJ1-2): NAGVMQNPRHLVRRRGQEARLRCSPMKGHSHVYWYRQLPEEGLKFMVYLQKENIIDESGMPKERFSAEFPKEGPSILRIQQVVRGDSAAYFCASSSSGANYGYTFGSGTRLTVV.

For the CDR3, the DNA is TGCGCCAGCAGACAGTCCCTTGGAGAGGTGGGTGGATTTAATTCACCCCTCCACTTT. Translation: CASRQSLGEVGGFNSPLHF. This chain uses TRBV5-1 with TRBJ1-6; D ambiguous. Germline V gene data show CDR1 as SGHRS and CDR2 as YFSETQ. Trimming left V 5 bases short and J 6 bases short, with 27 bases between. The CDR3 runs to 19 residues.

The chain recombines TRBV6-5 with TRBJ1-2; D gene ambiguous. V was shortened by 0 bases and J by 6 bases, with 14 bases between the two germline ends. The germline CDR1 and CDR2 sequences are MNHEY and SVGAGI. The CDR3 covers 15 residues. CDR3 sequence: CASSYSSAGRNGYTF. DNA for the CDR3: TGTGCCAGCAGTTACTCGAGTGCAGGACGAAATGGCTACACCTTC.

The gene calls are TRBV2 and TRBJ2-3; TRBD2 agrees at 10 bases. V lost 8 bases and J lost 4; bases outside the gene matches: 9. This CDR3 comprises 15 residues. CDR1 SNHLY and CDR2 FYNNEI come from the germline V gene. The chain's CDR3 is CASRALAGVSDTQYF. CDR3 coding DNA: TGTGCCAGCCGGGCCCTAGCGGGAGTTTCAGATACGCAGTATTTT.

This chain uses TRBV11-1 with TRBJ2-3, with D possibly TRBD1 on 5 matching bases. Germline V gene sequence: CDR1 SGHAT, CDR2 FQDESV (reference sequence). The V and J ends lost 3 bases and 0 bases respectively, with 10 bases between them. This CDR3 region has 15 residues. The CDR3 coding sequence is TGTGCCAGCAGCTTTGACAGTCATAGCACAGATACGCAGTATTTT. Translation: CASSFDSHSTDTQYF.

The table lists this clone with a count of one. The chain couples TRBV7-9 to TRBJ1-2, with 8 bases fitting TRBD1. V dropped 8 bases and J dropped 3; count of bases not matched to a gene: 2. Germline lookup yields CDR1 SEHNR and CDR2 FQNEAQ (reference sequence). The CDR3 is made up of 12 amino acids. The CDR3 spells CASEQGDYGYTF. CDR3 sequence (DNA): TGTGCCAGCGAACAGGGGGACTATGGCTACACCTTC.

This chain connects TRBV5-1 to TRBJ1-1; TRBD1 agrees at 10 bases. J was trimmed by 3 bases and V by 5 bases; bases with no gene match: 10. Germline loops: CDR1 SGHRS, CDR2 YFSETQ. The CDR3 is 16 residues long. The CDR3 is CASRGTGAGGDTEAFF. The DNA of the CDR3 is TGCGCCAGCAGGGGGACAGGGGCGGGAGGAGACACTGAAGCTTTCTTT.

The rearrangement links TRBV4-1 to TRBJ2-7, with 7 bases identical to TRBD2. Germline assignment: CDR1 MGHRA and CDR2 YSYEKL. This CDR3 has 15 residues. Trimming took 4 bases from V and 2 from J; bases not matched to a gene: 8. Here the CDR3 reads CASSRAGTTTYEQYF. Written as DNA, the CDR3 is TGCGCCAGCAGCCGGGCCGGGACTACAACCTACGAGCAGTACTTC.

This clone was found once. This rearrangement joins TRBV5-1 to TRBJ1-2; D is unresolved. Germline CDR1 is SGHRS and CDR2 is YFSETQ. The CDR3 runs to 14 residues. Trimming took off 0 bases at V and 0 bases at J, with 6 bases between the two ends. CDR3: CASSLASTNYGYTF. Here the CDR3 DNA reads TGCGCCAGCAGCTTGGCCTCCACTAACTATGGCTACACCTTC.

In its sample, this clone was seen once. This chain connects TRBV27 to TRBJ1-2; possible D gene TRBD1, 6 bases. V lost 5 bases, J lost 1 base, and 17 bases lay in between. CDR3 length: 16 amino acids. Germline CDR1 MNHEY, CDR2 SMNVEV (reference sequence). The CDR3 here is CASSAQTGPLNYGYTF. In DNA form, the CDR3 reads TGTGCCAGCAGTGCGCAAACAGGGCCGCTTAACTATGGCTACACCTTC.

This rearrangement joins TRBV7-2 to TRBJ2-5, with D unclear. The CDR3 sequence is 15 residues long. V gave up 1 base and J gave up 1 base, with 10 bases separating them. Germline-derived CDR1 and CDR2 are SGHTA and FQGNSA. Here the CDR3 DNA reads TGTGCCAGCAGCTTAGGGTCTGGGGTCCAAGAGACCCAGTACTTC. Encoded protein: CASSLGSGVQETQYF.

The genes are TRBV10-3 and TRBJ2-7; TRBD2 is a possible D gene (6 bases). CDR3 size: 14 residues. Trimming took 4 bases from V and 3 from J, leaving 13 bases between them. Germline CDR1 ENHRY, CDR2 SYGVKD. DNA of the CDR3: TGTGCCATCAGTGGCGGGGCGACTGGCTACGAGCAGTACTTC. It specifies CAISGGATGYEQYF.

The chain has TRBV7-9 and TRBJ2-5; D may match TRBD1 or TRBD2 (6 bases each). V was clipped by 1 base and J by 5 bases, with 14 bases between them. CDR3 length equals 15 residues. Germline lookup yields CDR1 SEHNR and CDR2 FQNEAQ (reference sequence). The CDR3 sequence: CASSLVVGGIETQYF. CDR3 sequence (DNA): TGTGCCAGCAGCTTAGTAGTGGGGGGCATCGAGACCCAGTACTTC.

CDR3 protein: CASSLPGYEGTEAFF. The CDR3 DNA follows: TGTGCCAGCAGCTTGCCGGGCTACGAGGGCACTGAAGCTTTCTTT. The gene calls are TRBV5-4 and TRBJ1-1, with unresolved D. This CDR3 has 15 residues. Germline CDR1 SGHNT, CDR2 YYREEE (reference sequence). Trimming pared 1 base from V and 4 bases from J, leaving 14 bases between. The full variable domain, rest sourced from reference TRBV5-4 and TRBJ1-1, is ETGVTQSPTHLIKTRGQQVTLRCSSQSGHNTVSWYQQALGQGPQFIFQYYREEENGRGNFPPRFSGLQFPNYSSELNVNALELDDSALYLCASSLPGYEGTEAFFGQGTRLTVV.

The V gene is TRBV7-3, the J gene TRBJ2-3; tentative D call: TRBD1 (7 bases). Per the germline V gene, CDR1 is SGHTA and CDR2 is FQGTGA. The CDR3 contains 14 residues. The V end lost 5 bases, the J end lost 3 bases, and 12 bases lay between the germline ends. In DNA form, the CDR3 reads TGTGCCAGCAGCGAGGAGGGACAGACAGATACGCAGTATTTT. Translating gives CASSEEGQTDTQYF. Based on the CDR3 plus reference TRBV7-3 and TRBJ2-3, the full variable domain is GAGVSQTPSNKVTEKGKYVELRCDPISGHTALYWYRQSLGQGPEFLIYFQGTGAADDSGLPNDRFFAVRPEGSVSTLKIQRTERGDSAVYLCASSEEGQTDTQYFGPGTRLTVL.

The chain carries TRBV2 and TRBJ2-7; TRBD2 agrees at 7 bases. CDR1 SNHLY and CDR2 FYNNEI come from the germline V gene. CDR3 length: 17 residues. The CDR3 here is CASRRELLSWATYEQYF. Here the CDR3 DNA reads TGTGCTAGCCGGCGGGAGCTCTTGTCGTGGGCGACCTACGAGCAGTACTTC.

This chain connects TRBV6-1 to TRBJ2-2, with no clear D. The V gene lost 2 bases and the J gene lost 5 bases, with 6 bases spanning the gap. This CDR3 is 13 amino acids long. Germline lookup yields CDR1 MNHNS and CDR2 SASEGT. CDR3 amino acids: CASSELGTGELFF. In nucleotides, the CDR3 is TGTGCCAGCAGTGAATTGGGGACCGGGGAGCTGTTTTTT.

This chain links TRBV30 with TRBJ1-2, with D unclear. CDR3 length equals 16 residues. Trimming cost V 0 bases and J 0 bases, with 14 bases left between them. Per the germline V gene, CDR1 is GTSNPN and CDR2 is SVGIG (reference sequence). The CDR3 loop reads CAWSVQGQETNYGYTF. CDR3 DNA sequence: TGTGCCTGGAGTGTACAAGGGCAGGAGACTAACTATGGCTACACCTTC.